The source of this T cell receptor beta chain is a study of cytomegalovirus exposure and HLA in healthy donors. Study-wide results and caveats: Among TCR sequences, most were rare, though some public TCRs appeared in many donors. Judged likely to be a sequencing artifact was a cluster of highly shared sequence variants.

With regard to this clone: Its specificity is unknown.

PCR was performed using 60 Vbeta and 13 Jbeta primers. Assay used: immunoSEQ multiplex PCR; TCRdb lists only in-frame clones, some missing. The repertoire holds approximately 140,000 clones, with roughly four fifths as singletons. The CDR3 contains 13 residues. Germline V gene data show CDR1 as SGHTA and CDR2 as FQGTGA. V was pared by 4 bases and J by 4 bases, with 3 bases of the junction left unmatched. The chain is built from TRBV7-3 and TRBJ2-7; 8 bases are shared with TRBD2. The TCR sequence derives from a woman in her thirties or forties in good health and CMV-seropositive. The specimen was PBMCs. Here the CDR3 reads CASSYGRAYEQYF. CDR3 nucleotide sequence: TGTGCCAGCAGCTACGGGAGGGCGTACGAGCAGTACTTC.